What follows are 25 T cell receptor beta chains derived from one specimen sequenced in a study of blood T cell repertoires in COVID-19. Measured with immunoSEQ multiplex PCR; TCRdb has only the in-frame clones, and not every one. The sample has fewer than 350,000 clones; around 91% are singletons. The sequencing input was PBMCs or T cells enriched from blood (not recorded which). The receptors derive from a woman between 18 and 29 years old with acute COVID-19.

This chain links TRBV11-2 with TRBJ2-5; TRBD2 aligns across 14 bases. Looked up from germline, CDR1 is SGHAT and CDR2 is FQNNGV. V dropped 6 bases and J dropped 4; count of bases not matched to a gene: 10. This CDR3 is built from 17 residues. CDR3 loop: CASRRLAGGRGAETQYF. CDR3 DNA: TGTGCCAGCAGAAGACTAGCGGGAGGGCGGGGGGCAGAGACCCAGTACTTC.

The chain carries TRBV9 and TRBJ2-3, with 9 bases fitting TRBD2. CDR1 is SGDLS and CDR2 is YYNGEE in the germline V gene. This CDR3 spans 15 amino acids. Trimming removed 4 bases from V and 2 bases from J; junction bases left unmatched: 5. The chain's CDR3 is CASSFSGSITDTQYF. CDR3 nucleotides: TGTGCCAGCAGCTTTAGCGGGAGTATCACAGATACGCAGTATTTT.

V is TRBV28 and J is TRBJ2-7; D might be TRBD2 (5 bases). The CDR3 length is 14 residues. V dropped 6 bases and J dropped 3 bases, with 15 bases sitting between them. The germline V gene has CDR1 MDHEN and CDR2 SYDVKM. The CDR3 here is CASRDRDSSYEQYF. The CDR3 nucleotides read TGTGCCAGCAGAGACCGGGATTCCAGCTACGAGCAGTACTTC.

The V gene is TRBV25-1, the J gene TRBJ1-4; D remains ambiguous. V lost 6 bases and J lost 8, with 16 bases in between. In germline, CDR1 is MGHDK, CDR2 SYGVNS. CDR3 size: 14 residues. The CDR3 protein is CASSKTRGTEKLFF. In DNA form, the CDR3 reads TGTGCCAGCAGCAAAACCCGGGGTACCGAAAAACTGTTTTTT.

The gene calls are TRBV5-1 and TRBJ2-7; 10 bases line up with TRBD2. Germline V gives CDR1 SGHRS, CDR2 YFSETQ. The CDR3 is 15 residues long. V shed 0 bases and J 4 bases; nucleotides not matched to a gene: 4. CDR3 loop: CASSLEGSGRYEQYF. The CDR3 DNA reads TGCGCCAGCAGCTTGGAAGGTAGCGGGAGGTACGAGCAGTACTTC.

The rearrangement uses TRBV7-9 and TRBJ1-2; D gene unclear. Germline-derived CDR1 and CDR2 are SEHNR and FQNEAQ (reference sequence). This CDR3 is 14 amino acids long. Trimming took off 5 bases at V and 8 bases at J, with 18 bases between the two ends. The CDR3 DNA follows: TGTGCCAGCAGCCTAGACACGGGGTCCCGGGGCTACACCTTC. Amino acids: CASSLDTGSRGYTF.

J is TRBJ2-1 and V is TRBV27, with a possible D match to TRBD2 (5 bases). Trimming shortened V by 6 bases and J by 0 bases, and 12 bases separated the two germline ends. The CDR3 is made up of 15 amino acids. Germline CDR1 reads MNHEY; CDR2 reads SMNVEV (reference sequence). Here the CDR3 DNA reads TGTGCCAGCAGCTCAAGCGGAAGCTCCTACAATGAGCAGTTCTTC. It codes for CASSSSGSSYNEQFF.

CDR3 DNA: TGTGCCAGCACCTTTTTGGCAGCGAACACCGGGGAGCTGTTTTTT. Its translation is CASTFLAANTGELFF. The chain recombines TRBV7-9 with TRBJ2-2; D gene uncertain. This CDR3 contains 15 residues. Germline V gene lookup returns CDR1 SEHNR and CDR2 FQNEAQ (reference sequence). Deletions cut 7 bases from V and 0 bases from J, with 12 bases between.

This chain uses TRBV15 with TRBJ1-3; D ambiguous. The CDR3 is 15 residues long. Germline-derived CDR1 and CDR2 are LNHNV and YYDKDF (reference sequence). The V and J ends lost 1 base and 0 bases respectively, with 7 bases between them. CDR3 sequence reads: CATSRVPISGNTIYF. The DNA for the CDR3 is TGTGCCACCAGCAGAGTCCCCATCTCTGGAAACACCATATATTTT.

The CDR3 sequence: CASSLGVAGDQQYF. In nucleotides, the CDR3 is TGCGCCAGCAGCTTGGGAGTAGCGGGAGATCAACAGTACTTC. The chain joins TRBV5-1 to TRBJ2-7; 9 nucleotides agree with TRBD2. The V gene's germline CDR1 is SGHRS and CDR2 YFSETQ. The ends lost 0 bases at V and 10 bases at J; junction bases unmatched: 8. The CDR3 length is 14 residues.

This chain connects TRBV5-1 to TRBJ1-1; possibly TRBD1 for D (5 bases). Germline CDR1 is SGHRS and CDR2 is YFSETQ. This CDR3 spans 14 amino acids. V dropped 4 bases and J dropped 2 bases, with 12 bases sitting between them. CDR3 bases: TGCGCCAGCAGCGCATCAGGGCTTAACACTGAAGCTTTCTTT. It encodes CASSASGLNTEAFF.

The count of this clone is one. The V and J genes are TRBV3-1 (or the pseudogene TRBV3-2) and TRBJ1-4, with TRBD1 identical over 7 bases. This CDR3 has 15 amino acids. The germline gives CDR1 LGHDT, CDR2 YNNKEL (reference sequence). V gave up 6 bases and J gave up 3 bases; unmatched junction bases: 7. CDR3 sequence reads: CASRRTGQSNEKLFF. The DNA for the CDR3 is TGTGCCAGCAGGAGAACGGGACAGTCTAATGAAAAACTGTTTTTT.

The chain is built from TRBV5-1 and TRBJ2-2, with TRBD1 matching 7 bases. The CDR3 consists of 15 residues. The V gene's germline CDR1 is SGHRS and CDR2 YFSETQ. V trimming: 2 bases; J trimming: 5 bases; junction bases outside the gene matches: 6. CDR3 sequence reads: CASSLGQETTGELFF. The CDR3 nucleotides read TGCGCCAGCAGCTTAGGACAGGAGACTACCGGGGAGCTGTTTTTT.

V is TRBV12-5 and J is TRBJ2-2, with 10 positions matching TRBD2. Trimming at V came to 1 base and at J to 5 bases, leaving 7 bases not matched to a gene. CDR1 LGHNT and CDR2 FRNRAP come from the germline V gene. This CDR3 region has 17 residues. The CDR3 region is CASGLGPGLAITGELFF. The CDR3 nucleotides read TGTGCTAGTGGTTTGGGACCGGGACTAGCGATAACCGGGGAGCTGTTTTTT.

The chain carries TRBV28 and TRBJ1-1; possibly TRBD1 for D (5 bases). CDR3 length equals 12 residues. Germline CDR1 reads MDHEN; CDR2 reads SYDVKM. V lost 8 bases to trimming and J lost 4 bases, with 11 bases between them. CDR3: CASVRGGTEAFF. The CDR3 nucleotides are TGTGCCAGCGTTAGGGGTGGCACTGAAGCTTTCTTT.

The chain carries TRBV7-8 and TRBJ2-6; tentative D call: TRBD1 (6 bases). Germline-derived CDR1 and CDR2 are SGHVS and FQNEAQ. V was clipped by 0 bases and J by 0 bases, with 12 bases between them. The CDR3 runs to 18 residues. CDR3 bases: TGTGCCAGCAGCTTAGCCCGGGACACCCCCTCTGGGGCCAACGTCCTGACTTTC. Encoded protein: CASSLARDTPSGANVLTF.

This clone was seen a single time. The chain links TRBV3-1 (or the pseudogene TRBV3-2) to TRBJ1-3, with a weak D call TRBD1 (6 bases). This CDR3 comprises 15 residues. Germline V CDR1 and CDR2: LGHDT, YNNKEL (reference sequence). Trimming removed 6 bases from V and 6 bases from J, with 18 bases in between. The CDR3 DNA sequence: TGTGCCAGCAGTCTCAAACAGGGAAGCGAAAACACCATATATTTT. Translated, it gives CASSLKQGSENTIYF.

The chain joins TRBV9 to TRBJ2-7, with D possibly TRBD2 on 6 matching bases. The CDR3 is 15 residues long. Trimming took 4 bases from V and 3 from J, leaving 17 bases between them. Looked up from germline, CDR1 is SGDLS and CDR2 is YYNGEE. In DNA form, the CDR3 reads TGTGCCAGCAGCAAAGCAGGCGGGGTTGGCTACGAGCAGTACTTC. The encoded protein is CASSKAGGVGYEQYF.

The J gene is TRBJ1-2, the V gene TRBV25-1, with no clear D. Trimming cost V 3 bases and J 5 bases, with 7 bases left between them. Germline V gene sequence: CDR1 MGHDK, CDR2 SYGVNS. This CDR3 has 12 amino acids. CDR3: CASSDAVYGYTF. In DNA form, the CDR3 reads TGTGCCAGCAGTGACGCAGTGTATGGCTACACCTTC.

The chain joins TRBV5-4 to TRBJ1-6; 7 nucleotides align to TRBD1. The germline CDR1 and CDR2 sequences are SGHNT and YYREEE (reference sequence). The ends lost 2 bases at V and 7 bases at J; junction bases unmatched: 9. The CDR3 is made up of 16 amino acids. This CDR3 reads CASSLGSTGWNSPLHF. For the CDR3, the DNA is TGTGCCAGCAGCTTAGGTTCGACAGGGTGGAATTCACCCCTCCACTTT.

The chain has TRBV29-1 and TRBJ2-2, with 9 bases matching TRBD2. V was pared by 4 bases and J by 4 bases, with 22 bases of the junction left unmatched. The CDR3 is 20 amino acids. CDR1 SQVTM and CDR2 ANQGSEA come from the germline V gene. CDR3 sequence reads: CSVAVGWASGKVTPTGELFF. CDR3 nucleotides: TGCAGCGTTGCGGTCGGTTGGGCTAGCGGGAAAGTTACCCCCACCGGGGAGCTGTTTTTT.

The chain joins TRBV7-8 to TRBJ2-7, with 7 bases fitting TRBD1. Trimming took 5 bases from V and 0 from J; bases not matched to a gene: 7. The germline CDR1 and CDR2 sequences are SGHVS and FQNEAQ. The CDR3 extends over 15 amino acids. The CDR3 loop is CASSEGAVLSYEQYF. The DNA of the CDR3 is TGTGCCAGCAGCGAGGGGGCGGTACTCTCCTACGAGCAGTACTTC.

The chain employs TRBV7-2 and TRBJ2-1, with D possibly matching TRBD2 (6 bases). This CDR3 is built from 15 residues. The V gene's germline CDR1 is SGHTA and CDR2 FQGNSA. V was trimmed by 5 bases and J by 5 bases, leaving 16 bases between them. DNA for the CDR3: TGTGCCAGCAGCCGCCTCGGGACTTCGAACAATGAGCAGTTCTTC. The encoded protein is CASSRLGTSNNEQFF.

This chain links TRBV7-2 with TRBJ2-7, with 8 positions matching TRBD1. CDR1 SGHTA and CDR2 FQGNSA come from the germline V gene. The CDR3 extends over 16 amino acids. With 3 bases clipped from V and 0 bases from J, the junction kept 7 bases outside the gene matches. CDR3 loop: CASSFKPGTGSYEQYF. The CDR3 nucleotides are TGTGCCAGCAGCTTCAAGCCGGGGACAGGCTCCTACGAGCAGTACTTC.

The chain couples TRBV5-6 to TRBJ2-2; 8 nucleotides align to TRBD1. Germline values: CDR1 SGHDT, CDR2 YYEEEE. J lost 4 bases, V lost 4 bases, and 9 bases had no gene match. The CDR3 runs 16 residues. CDR3: CASSPRTGRITGELFF. In DNA form, the CDR3 reads TGTGCCAGCAGCCCTCGGACAGGGAGAATCACCGGGGAGCTGTTTTTT.